This T cell receptor beta chain was captured in a study of sequential checkpoint blockade in melanoma. Study in general: After both sequences, patients received maintenance nivolumab.

V lost 1 base, J lost 6 bases, and 10 bases lay in between. From germline, CDR1 is MGHRA and CDR2 YSYEKL. The CDR3 runs 14 residues. Treatment reported: randomized to nivolumab then ipilimumab (arm A) or the reverse (arm B). No patient had prior DNA-damaging chemotherapy. From thawed PBMCs, live CD3+CD8+ cells negative for CD19 and CD56 were sorted. Assay: immunoSEQ multiplex PCR; the TCRdb copy retains only in-frame clones and omits some. The repertoire holds 15,000 to 20,000 clones, with roughly 69% as singletons. J is TRBJ2-1 and V is TRBV4-1; D not resolved. Material: CD8+ T cells sorted from blood (inferred from file names), obtained from a patient given nivolumab and ipilimumab in sequence. The sequence came from a human donor with melanoma. The CDR3 loop is CASSQGRDFNEQFF. CDR3 coding DNA: TGCGCCAGCAGCCAAGGCAGAGACTTCAATGAGCAGTTCTTC.